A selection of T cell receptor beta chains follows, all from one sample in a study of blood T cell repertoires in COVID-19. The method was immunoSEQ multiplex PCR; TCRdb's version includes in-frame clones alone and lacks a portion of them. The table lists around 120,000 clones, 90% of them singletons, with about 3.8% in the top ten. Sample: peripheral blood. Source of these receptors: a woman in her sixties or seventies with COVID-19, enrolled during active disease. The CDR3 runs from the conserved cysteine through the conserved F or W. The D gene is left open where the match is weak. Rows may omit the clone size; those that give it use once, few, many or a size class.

CDR3 protein: CASSPVGGGELFF
CDR3 DNA: TGTGCCAGCAGCCCAGTAGGGGGCGGGGAGCTGTTTTTT
V gene: TRBV4-2
D gene: .
CDR3 length: 13
clone size: once
J gene: TRBJ2-2

CDR3 protein: CASGLAMGGTTYEQYF
CDR3 DNA: TGTGCTAGTGGTTTGGCCATGGGGGGAACTACCTACGAGCAGTACTTC
V gene: TRBV12-5
D gene: .
CDR3 length: 16
clone size: .
J gene: TRBJ2-7

CDR3 protein: CASSVVGGGYNEQFF
CDR3 DNA: TGCGCCAGCAGTGTGGTAGGGGGGGGGTACAATGAGCAGTTCTTC
V gene: TRBV10-1
D gene: .
CDR3 length: 15
clone size: .
J gene: TRBJ2-1

CDR3 protein: CAVEGTGYSNQPQHF
CDR3 DNA: TGTGCCGTCGAAGGGACAGGATATAGCAATCAGCCCCAGCATTTT
V gene: TRBV9
D gene: TRBD1
CDR3 length: 15
clone size: .
J gene: TRBJ1-5

CDR3 protein: CASSVTSGGEDTQYF
CDR3 DNA: TGTGCCAGCAGCGTTACTAGCGGGGGGGAAGATACGCAGTATTTT
V gene: TRBV7-2
D gene: TRBD2
CDR3 length: 15
clone size: .
J gene: TRBJ2-3

CDR3 protein: CASSLAGTGGYEQFF
CDR3 DNA: TGTGCCAGCAGCTTAGCAGGGACAGGGGGCTATGAGCAGTTCTTC
V gene: TRBV7-9
D gene: TRBD1
CDR3 length: 15
clone size: .
J gene: TRBJ2-1

CDR3 protein: CAISDAGWRRDFNYGYTF
CDR3 DNA: TGTGCCATCAGTGACGCCGGCTGGAGGAGGGATTTTAACTATGGCTACACCTTC
V gene: TRBV10-3
D gene: .
CDR3 length: 18
clone size: .
J gene: TRBJ1-2

CDR3 protein: CASSLEGLYGYTF
CDR3 DNA: TGTGCCAGCAGCTTGGAAGGACTCTATGGCTACACCTTC
V gene: TRBV5-6
D gene: .
CDR3 length: 13
clone size: .
J gene: TRBJ1-2

CDR3 protein: CASGLPRGTGGFYGYTF
CDR3 DNA: TGTGCTAGTGGTTTGCCGCGAGGGACAGGGGGCTTCTATGGCTACACCTTC
V gene: TRBV12-5
D gene: TRBD1
CDR3 length: 17
clone size: .
J gene: TRBJ1-2

CDR3 protein: CASSGGLAGAEETQYF
CDR3 DNA: TGTGCCAGCAGCGGGGGACTAGCGGGGGCTGAAGAGACCCAGTACTTC
V gene: TRBV4-2
D gene: TRBD2
CDR3 length: 16
clone size: .
J gene: TRBJ2-5

CDR3 protein: CASSPPRGEQFF
CDR3 DNA: TGCGCCAGCAGCCCCCCTCGCGGGGAGCAGTTCTTC
V gene: TRBV4-1
D gene: .
CDR3 length: 12
clone size: .
J gene: TRBJ2-1

CDR3 protein: CASSPNPGDYGYTF
CDR3 DNA: TGTGCCAGCTCACCTAATCCAGGCGACTATGGCTACACCTTC
V gene: TRBV18
D gene: .
CDR3 length: 14
clone size: .
J gene: TRBJ1-2

CDR3 protein: CASSYGVAAEAFF
CDR3 DNA: TGTGCCAGCAGTTATGGTGTGGCGGCTGAAGCTTTCTTT
V gene: TRBV6-2/TRBV6-3
D gene: .
CDR3 length: 13
clone size: .
J gene: TRBJ1-1

CDR3 protein: CASSPGGSQYGYTF
CDR3 DNA: TGTGCCAGCAGCCCGGGGGGCAGCCAGTATGGCTACACCTTC
V gene: TRBV5-5
D gene: .
CDR3 length: 14
clone size: .
J gene: TRBJ1-2

CDR3 protein: CASYRDTGANVLTF
CDR3 DNA: TGCGCCTCATACAGGGACACTGGGGCCAACGTCCTGACTTTC
V gene: TRBV5-1
D gene: .
CDR3 length: 14
clone size: .
J gene: TRBJ2-6

CDR3 protein: CASSPEAEPLYNSPLHF
CDR3 DNA: TGTGCCAGCTCACCCGAGGCGGAACCCCTCTATAATTCACCCCTCCACTTT
V gene: TRBV18
D gene: .
CDR3 length: 17
clone size: .
J gene: TRBJ1-6

CDR3 protein: CAWSLIGVKSPLHF
CDR3 DNA: TGTGCCTGGAGTTTGATAGGGGTCAAATCACCCCTCCACTTT
V gene: TRBV30
D gene: .
CDR3 length: 14
clone size: .
J gene: TRBJ1-6

CDR3 protein: CASSLLAGGRHF
CDR3 DNA: TGTGCCAGCAGTTTACTAGCGGGGGGGAGGCACTTC
V gene: TRBV12-3/TRBV12-4
D gene: TRBD2
CDR3 length: 12
clone size: .
J gene: TRBJ2-5

CDR3 protein: CASSGGTGGPFDTQYF
CDR3 DNA: TGCGCCAGCAGCGGAGGGACAGGGGGCCCTTTCGATACGCAGTATTTT
V gene: TRBV5-1
D gene: TRBD1
CDR3 length: 16
clone size: .
J gene: TRBJ2-3